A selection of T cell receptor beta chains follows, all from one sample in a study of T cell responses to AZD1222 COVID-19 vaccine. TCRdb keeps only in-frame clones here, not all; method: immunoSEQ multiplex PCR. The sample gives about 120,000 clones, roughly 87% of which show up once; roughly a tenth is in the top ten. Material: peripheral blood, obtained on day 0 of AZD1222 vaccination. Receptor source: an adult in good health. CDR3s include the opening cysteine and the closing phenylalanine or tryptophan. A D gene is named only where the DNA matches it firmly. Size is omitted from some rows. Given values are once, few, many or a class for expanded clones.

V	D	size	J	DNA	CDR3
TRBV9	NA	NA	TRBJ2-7	TGTGCCAGCAGCGTAGAAGGGGGGCGGGACGAGCAGTACTTC	CASSVEGGRDEQYF
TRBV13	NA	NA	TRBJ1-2	TGTGCCAGCAGCAGACGACAGGACTACTATGGCTACACCTTC	CASSRRQDYYGYTF
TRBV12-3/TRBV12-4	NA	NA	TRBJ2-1	TGTGCCAGCAGTAACATCAATGAGCAGTTCTTC	CASSNINEQFF
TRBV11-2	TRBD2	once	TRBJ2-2	TGTGCCAGCAGCCCGCGGACTAGCGGGAACACCGGGGAGCTGTTTTTT	CASSPRTSGNTGELFF
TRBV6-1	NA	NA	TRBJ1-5	TGTGCCAGCAGTGGAGATCCGACAGCTCCCATGGGGGGCAATCAGCCCCAGCATTTT	CASSGDPTAPMGGNQPQHF
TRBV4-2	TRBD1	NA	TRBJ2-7	TGTGCCAGCAGCCAAGAATTGACAGGGGGCGATTACGAGCAGTACTTC	CASSQELTGGDYEQYF
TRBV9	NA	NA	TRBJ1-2	TGTGCCAGCAGCGTAAGCGCCAGAAACTATGGCTACACCTTC	CASSVSARNYGYTF
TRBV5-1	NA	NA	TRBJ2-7	TGCGCCAGCAGCTTCTTAGAGACCTACGAGCAGTACTTC	CASSFLETYEQYF
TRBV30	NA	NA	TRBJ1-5	TGTGCCTGGAGTGGTAGAGGAACAGGACGGAATCAGCCCCAGCATTTT	CAWSGRGTGRNQPQHF
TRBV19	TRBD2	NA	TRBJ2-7	TGTGCCAGTAGTATAGCTGCTAGCGGGGAGTTTTACGAGCAGTACTTC	CASSIAASGEFYEQYF
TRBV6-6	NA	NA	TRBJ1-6	TGTGCCAGCAGTTACGTGATAGGGGGTAATTCACCCCTCCACTTT	CASSYVIGGNSPLHF
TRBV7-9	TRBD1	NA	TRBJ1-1	TGTGCCAGCAGCTTTACACAGGGGGCGACTGAAGCTTTCTTT	CASSFTQGATEAFF
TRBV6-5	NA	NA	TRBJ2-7	TGTGCCAGCAGTTACCCCTACTCCTACGAGCAGTACTTC	CASSYPYSYEQYF
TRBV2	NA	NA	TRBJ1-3	TGTGCCAGCAGTGGGGGTTCTGGAAACACCATATATTTT	CASSGGSGNTIYF
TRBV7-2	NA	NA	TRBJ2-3	TGTGCCAGCAGCAGGGTAGACACCCGCACAGATACGCAGTATTTT	CASSRVDTRTDTQYF
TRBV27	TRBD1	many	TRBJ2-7	TGTGCCAGCAGTCCTGGGACAGCAACTATCTACGAGCAGTACTTC	CASSPGTATIYEQYF
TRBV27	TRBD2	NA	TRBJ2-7	TGTGCCAGCGCGACTAGCGGAACCTACGAGCAGTACTTC	CASATSGTYEQYF
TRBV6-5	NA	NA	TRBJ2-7	TGTGCCAGCAGTTACCATAGCGGCTACGAGCAGTACTTC	CASSYHSGYEQYF
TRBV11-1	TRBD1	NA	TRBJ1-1	TGTGCCAGCAGACAGGGGCGGATGAACACTGAAGCTTTCTTT	CASRQGRMNTEAFF
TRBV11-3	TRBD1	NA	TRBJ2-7	TGTGCCAGCAGCTTAGAAAAGACAGGGGGTACCTACGAGCAGTACTTC	CASSLEKTGGTYEQYF
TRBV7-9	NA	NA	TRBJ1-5	TGTGCCAGCAGCCCCGAGGGGGGGGTAAAGCCCCAGCATTTT	CASSPEGGVKPQHF
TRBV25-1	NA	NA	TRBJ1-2	TGTGCCAGCAGCCGGGACGGGCGAGGCTATGGCTACACCTTC	CASSRDGRGYGYTF
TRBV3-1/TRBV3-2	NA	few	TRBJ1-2	TGTGCCAGCAGCCAAGATCCGGCAGGGTACTATGGCTACACCTTC	CASSQDPAGYYGYTF
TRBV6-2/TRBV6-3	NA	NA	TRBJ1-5	TGTGCCAGCAGTTTCATTTCAGGGGTCGGTTCGCAGCCCCAGCATTTT	CASSFISGVGSQPQHF
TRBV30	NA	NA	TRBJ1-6	TGTGCCTGGAGTGTACAGATTTCACCCCTCCACTTT	CAWSVQISPLHF
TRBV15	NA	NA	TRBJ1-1	TGTGCCACCAGCAGAGGCCAGACAGGATCGAACACTGAAGCTTTCTTT	CATSRGQTGSNTEAFF
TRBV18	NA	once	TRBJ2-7	TGTGCCAGCTCAAAGGACAACTCCTACGAGCAGTACTTC	CASSKDNSYEQYF
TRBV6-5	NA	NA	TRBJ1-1	TGTGCCAGCAGTTACAGCCAGAACACTGAAGCTTTCTTT	CASSYSQNTEAFF
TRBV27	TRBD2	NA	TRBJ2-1	TGTGCCAGCAGTTTGGGCGGGGGGGTTACCTACAATGAGCAGTTCTTC	CASSLGGGVTYNEQFF
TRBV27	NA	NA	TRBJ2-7	TGTGCCAGTTCCCCGGTTCTTCGGGTCTCCTACGAGCAGTACTTC	CASSPVLRVSYEQYF
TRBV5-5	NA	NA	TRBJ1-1	TGTGCCAGCAGCTGGCTGGACCTGAACACTGAAGCTTTCTTT	CASSWLDLNTEAFF
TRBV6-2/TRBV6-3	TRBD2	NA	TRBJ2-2	TGTGCCAGCAGCCCTAGACTAGCGGGATCCAATACCGGGGAGCTGTTTTTT	CASSPRLAGSNTGELFF
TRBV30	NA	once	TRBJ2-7	TGTGCCTTTGGCCTGGGAGCCTACGAGCAGTACTTC	CAFGLGAYEQYF
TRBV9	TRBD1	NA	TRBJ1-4	TGTGCCAGCAGCGTGACCCGACAGGGTAGAGATGAAAAACTGTTTTTT	CASSVTRQGRDEKLFF
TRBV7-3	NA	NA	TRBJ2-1	TGTGCCAGCAGCTTGCGGGGTGGGGATGAGCAGTTCTTC	CASSLRGGDEQFF
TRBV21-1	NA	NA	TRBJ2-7	TGTGCCAGCAGCCCTTGGACAGGGAGCTCCTACGAGCAGTACTTC	CASSPWTGSSYEQYF
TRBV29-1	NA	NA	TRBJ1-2	TGCAGCGGCCGGGAAGACACTAGAGGTACCTATGGCTACACCTTC	CSGREDTRGTYGYTF